The 20 T cell receptor beta chains presented below share a single source sample, sequenced in a study of T cells in Graves' hyperthyroidism and ophthalmopathy. Researchers amplified the TCR beta CDR3 regions from RNA transcripts. Primed by the HTBI set, a first-round RT-PCR was run on the TCR CDR3. One entry per CDR3 protein, called by TCRdb with MiXCR from the multiplex PCR reads. The sample has fewer than 500,000 distinct CDR3 sequences; about 15% are singletons. The sequencing input was blood. The receptors here all came from a man between 18 and 29 years old with Graves' ophthalmopathy.

This clonotype was found a few times. J is TRBJ1-5 and V is TRBV4-1, with 8 bases fitting TRBD1. Germline V gene sequence: CDR1 MGHRA, CDR2 YSYEKL. Trimming cost V 0 bases and J 5 bases; bases outside gene matches: 3. This CDR3 has 15 amino acids. The CDR3 sequence is CASSQDGQGYQPQHF. The CDR3 nucleotides read TGCGCCAGCAGCCAAGATGGACAGGGATATCAGCCCCAGCATTTT.

Comments on this clonotype: It is likely a read error: a sequence one base away is far more abundant. The V call is TRBV2, the J call TRBJ2-7; unclear D gene. CDR3 length: 11 amino acids. CDR1 and CDR2 from the germline V gene are SNHLY and FYNNEI. V dropped 8 bases and J dropped 4 bases, with 9 bases sitting between them. CDR3 amino acids: CASGYRYEQYF. The CDR3 coding sequence is TGTGCCAGCGGCTATAGGTACGAGCAGTACTTC.

Details on this clonotype: One end of the junction varies from germline; a read error may be responsible. The V call is TRBV6-2 or TRBV6-3, the J call TRBJ2-7, with no clear D. Germline-derived CDR1 and CDR2 are MNHEY and SVGEGT. The CDR3 has 15 amino acids. CDR3 nucleotide sequence: TGTGCCAGCAGCCCCCCGGGTACCTATACCTACGAGCAGCACTTC. Its translation: CASSPPGTYTYEQHF.

The rearrangement joins TRBV27 to TRBJ2-2; 7 nucleotides align to TRBD2. Germline V CDR1 and CDR2: MNHEY, SMNVEV (reference sequence). CDR3 length: 14 residues. V trimming: 8 bases; J trimming: 5 bases; junction bases outside the gene matches: 8. The CDR3 reads CASAAPAGTGELFF. CDR3 sequence (DNA): TGTGCCAGCGCCGCGCCAGCGGGAACCGGGGAGCTGTTTTTT.

This clonotype was detected many times. The chain employs TRBV3-1 and TRBJ2-5; possible D gene TRBD2, 5 bases. The CDR3 has 15 amino acids. The germline V and J ends were trimmed by 2 bases and 5 bases, with 15 bases remaining between them. The germline CDR1 and CDR2 sequences are LGHDT and YNNKEL (reference sequence). This chain's CDR3 is CASSQKRLAKETQYF. DNA for the CDR3: TGTGCCAGCAGCCAAAAGAGGCTAGCAAAGGAGACCCAGTACTTC.

This clonotype was observed at least ten times. V is TRBV5-1 and J is TRBJ2-3; 8 positions match TRBD1. V lost 4 bases and J lost 3; bases outside the gene matches: 4. Germline V CDR1 and CDR2: SGHRS, YFSETQ. CDR3 length: 14 residues. The CDR3 DNA follows: TGCGCCAGCAGCAATAGACAGGGGACAGATACGCAGTATTTT. Amino acid sequence: CASSNRQGTDTQYF.

This rearrangement joins TRBV5-1 to TRBJ1-3; 7 bases match TRBD1. The CDR3 loop spans 16 amino acids. Per germline, CDR1 SGHRS and CDR2 YFSETQ. The junction had 10 bases not matched to a gene; V was cut back by 3 bases and J by 4 bases. The CDR3 DNA sequence: TGCGCCAGCAGCTCGTTCCCGGCACAGGGGGGAAACACCATATATTTT. This sequence encodes CASSSFPAQGGNTIYF.

This clonotype showed up many times. The rearrangement joins TRBV10-1 to TRBJ2-3, with TRBD2 as a possible D gene (6 bases). Trimming took 4 bases from V and 0 from J, leaving 14 bases between them. The CDR3 length is 16 residues. Germline V gene sequence: CDR1 WNHNN, CDR2 SYGVQD (reference sequence). Here the CDR3 DNA reads TGCGCCAGCAGTGTCGTAGGGAGCGGGAGCACAGATACGCAGTATTTT. Protein sequence: CASSVVGSGSTDTQYF.

In this sample, this clonotype turned up many times. This chain joins TRBV2 and TRBJ2-7; maybe TRBD2 (5 bases). This CDR3 has 15 amino acids. The V end lost 3 bases, the J end lost 2 bases, and 14 bases lay between the germline ends. CDR1 is SNHLY and CDR2 is FYNNEI in the germline V gene. The CDR3 loop is CASSDPEDFPYEQYF. In nucleotides, the CDR3 is TGTGCCAGCAGTGACCCTGAGGACTTTCCCTACGAGCAGTACTTC.

This clonotype was recorded many times. V is TRBV3-1 and J is TRBJ2-7, with TRBD1 matching over 10 bases. From germline, CDR1 is LGHDT and CDR2 YNNKEL (reference sequence). Trimming cost V 7 bases and J 2 bases; bases outside gene matches: 5. The CDR3 sequence is 14 residues long. CDR3: CASTGGTGAYEQYF. The CDR3 DNA reads as TGTGCCAGCACCGGAGGGACAGGGGCCTACGAGCAGTACTTC.

There are many counts of this clonotype. The chain recombines TRBV11-2 with TRBJ2-7, with TRBD1 matching 12 bases. The CDR3 has 17 residues. From germline, CDR1 is SGHAT and CDR2 FQNNGV. The junction had 8 bases not matched to a gene; V was cut back by 0 bases and J by 5 bases. The CDR3 sequence: CASSLEPSGTGGHEQYF. The CDR3 region has the DNA TGTGCCAGCAGCTTAGAACCCTCCGGGACAGGGGGCCACGAGCAGTACTTC.

This clonotype appeared a few times. CDR3 bases: TGTGCCAGCTCACCACCAGGACAACGGGGCACCGGGGAGCTGTTTTTT. It specifies CASSPPGQRGTGELFF. The gene calls are TRBV18 and TRBJ2-2; either TRBD1 or TRBD2 may supply D (5 bases each). Germline CDR1 and CDR2: KGHSH and LQKENI. The CDR3 covers 16 residues. Trimming removed 0 bases from V and 4 bases from J, with 12 bases in between.

This clonotype was seen a few times. The junction differs from germline at one of its ends, possibly a read error. The rearrangement joins TRBV12-3 or TRBV12-4 to TRBJ1-4; 7 bases match TRBD1. This CDR3 region has 14 residues. This chain's CDR3 is CASRGQKTNERLFF. In DNA, the CDR3 is TGTGCCAGCAGGGGACAGAAGACTAATGAAAGACTGTTTTTT.

This clonotype has ten or more counts. This chain connects TRBV7-9 to TRBJ1-1; the D gene is possibly TRBD1 (6 bases). The CDR3 totals 17 residues. With 2 bases removed from V and 1 base from J, the gap between germline ends came to 17 bases. CDR1 is SEHNR, CDR2 FQNEAQ, per germline (reference sequence). In DNA form, the CDR3 reads TGTGCCAGCAGCTTATCCCCCGTGGGACAAACGAACACTGAAGCTTTCTTT. Encoded protein: CASSLSPVGQTNTEAFF. The complete variable domain, with remaining parts taken from reference TRBV7-9 and TRBJ1-1, reads DTGVSQNPRHKITKRGQNVTFRCDPISEHNRLYWYRQTLGQGPEFLTYFQNEAQLEKSRLLSDRFSAERPKGSFSTLEIQRTEQGDSAMYLCASSLSPVGQTNTEAFFGQGTRLTVV.

This clonotype was seen at least ten times. This chain connects TRBV2 to TRBJ1-1; TRBD1 might be the D (6 bases). Germline-derived CDR1 and CDR2 are SNHLY and FYNNEI. This CDR3 spans 13 amino acids. Trimming shortened V by 4 bases and J by 5 bases, and 11 bases separated the two germline ends. The CDR3 nucleotides are TGTGCCAGCAGTGCAGGGAGGGGGACTGAAGCTTTCTTT. This sequence encodes CASSAGRGTEAFF.

At least ten counts were recorded for this clonotype. The chain joins TRBV27 to TRBJ2-3; 8 bases are shared with TRBD2. This CDR3 is 13 amino acids long. With V trimmed by 6 bases and J by 4 bases, 3 bases remained unmatched. CDR1 MNHEY and CDR2 SMNVEV come from the germline V gene (reference sequence). This CDR3 reads CASRMTSADTQYF. The CDR3 DNA reads as TGTGCCAGCAGGATGACTAGCGCAGATACGCAGTATTTT.

At least ten counts were recorded for this clonotype. This chain joins TRBV6-1 and TRBJ1-5; 8 positions match TRBD1. CDR1 MNHNS and CDR2 SASEGT come from the germline V gene. The CDR3 runs 16 residues. The V and J ends lost 0 bases and 7 bases, in that order; junction bases with no gene match: 8. Here the CDR3 reads CASSEAKGQVEQPQHF. CDR3 nucleotides: TGTGCCAGCAGTGAAGCGAAGGGACAGGTAGAGCAGCCCCAGCATTTT.

This clonotype occurred many times. The chain employs TRBV12-3 or TRBV12-4 and TRBJ2-5, with no clear D. The CDR3 runs to 16 residues. Trimming stripped 1 base from V and 2 bases from J, with 14 bases between. This CDR3 reads CASSLGGNLRQETQYF. The CDR3 DNA follows: TGTGCCAGCAGTTTAGGTGGCAACCTTCGGCAAGAGACCCAGTACTTC.

In this sample, this clonotype turned up many times. The chain recombines TRBV3-1 with TRBJ2-1; D is possibly TRBD1 (5 bases). Germline CDR1 LGHDT, CDR2 YNNKEL (reference sequence). The CDR3 consists of 16 residues. Trimming pared 4 bases from V and 1 base from J, leaving 14 bases between. CDR3 loop: CASSRVGRDSYNEQFF. Written as DNA, the CDR3 is TGTGCCAGCAGCCGTGTGGGCAGGGATTCCTACAATGAGCAGTTCTTC.

CDR3 DNA sequence: TGCGCCAGCAGCTACCTAGCGGGGGTCCAAGAGACCCAGTACTTC. Translating it yields CASSYLAGVQETQYF. This chain joins TRBV5-1 and TRBJ2-5; 10 nucleotides align to TRBD2. The CDR3 spans 15 residues. Trimming removed 3 bases from V and 1 base from J; junction bases left unmatched: 3. CDR1 and CDR2 from the germline V gene are SGHRS and YFSETQ.